This T cell receptor (beta chain) is drawn from a study of blood T cell repertoires in COVID-19. About the study: Nucleic acid was either cDNA or gDNA, and it came from T cells, B-cell-depleted T cells, or PBMCs.

The length of the CDR3 is 15 residues. The V gene lost 4 bases and the J gene lost 1 base, with 11 bases spanning the gap. Germline V gene lookup returns CDR1 MGHDK and CDR2 SYGVNS. The method was immunoSEQ multiplex PCR; TCRdb's version includes in-frame clones alone and lacks a portion of them. Of about 78,000 clones listed, about nine tenths were seen once; the top ten hold roughly 4.5%. Sequenced material: peripheral blood. This chain connects TRBV25-1 to TRBJ1-5; D unresolved. The TCR was taken from a man aged 45-65 years with active or convalescent COVID-19. The CDR3 DNA is TGTGCCAGCAGTGCGTCTGTACGGAGCAATCAGCCCCAGCATTTT. Translation gives CASSASVRSNQPQHF.